This TCR beta chain was recorded in a study of T-cell reconstitution after alpha-beta-depleted transplantation in children. Whole-study findings and limits: Among T cells one year after transplant, newly produced cells accounted for most counts and diversity. After transplant, at about two months, alpha-beta T cells were reportedly derived from several hundred expanded graft clones. Some patients' high day-60 TCRbeta diversity was traced to surviving recipient T cells and thymic progenitors.

Points on this clonotype: The antigen is unknown.

Unique molecular identifiers were used to barcode this TCRbeta library. MiXCR, applied by TCRdb to the PCR reads, yields one record per CDR3 protein. Of 550,000 to 600,000 distinct CDR3 sequences listed, roughly 23% were seen once; the top ten hold 12% to 15%. The germline gives CDR1 MNHEY, CDR2 SMNVEV (reference sequence). The CDR3 contains 15 residues. V was clipped by 5 bases and J by 1 base, with 12 bases between them. The receptor's source is a boy in the first two years of life who had a stem cell transplant for acute myeloid leukemia, so the T cells may come from the graft donor. This sample comprised PBMCs, mostly from graft donor cells, obtained 360 days after TCRalphabeta/CD19-depleted stem cell transplant. V is TRBV27 and J is TRBJ2-1; D perhaps matches TRBD1 (6 bases). The CDR3 loop reads CASSMDSTSYNEQFF. Here the CDR3 DNA reads TGTGCCAGCAGTATGGACAGTACGTCCTACAATGAGCAGTTCTTC.